This T cell receptor beta chain is drawn from a study of identical twins. Study outcomes and limitations: Models predicted less out-of-frame TCR alpha sharing in monozygotic twins than was found. Sharing of beta out-of-frame sequences by twins showed a weaker excess.

Each donor (without exception) was a healthy Caucasian. Unique molecular identifiers were present on the cDNA, which also gained a universal primer site by template switching. TCRdb called the 5' RACE reads again in MiXCR, with one record for every CDR3 protein. Here the sample spans some 900,000 distinct CDR3 sequences, 12% being singletons. Trimming took off 6 bases at V and 3 bases at J, with 6 bases between the two ends. Germline loops: CDR1 LNHDA, CDR2 SQIVND (reference sequence). The CDR3 runs to 12 residues. Remarks on this clonotype: The target antigen is unknown.

The same sample was also used in a study of yellow fever vaccine responses in identical twins.

Sample: PBMCs. This chain links TRBV19 with TRBJ1-5; D is ambiguous. The origin of this receptor is a woman aged 18-29 years in good health. DNA of the CDR3: TGTGCCAGTAGGCAGGTCAATCAGCCCCAGCATTTT. Translation: CASRQVNQPQHF.